Here is one T cell receptor beta chain with its context. Time point defined: baseline pretreatment blood. Treatment specified: 15 Gy SBRT to primary tumor, nephrectomy 4 weeks later. The sample comes from a study of radiation and T cells in renal cell carcinoma. Looked up from germline, CDR1 is MGHRA and CDR2 is YSYEKL. V was trimmed by 0 bases and J by 11 bases, leaving 7 bases between them. The CDR3 contains 12 residues. The protocol was immunoSEQ multiplex PCR, while the TCRdb copy is restricted to in-frame clones and leaves out a portion. The top ten clones hold less than 7.5% of a sample with tens of thousands of clones, around 80% of them seen once.

The receptor was isolated from a man aged 55 to 69 with renal cell carcinoma. Sequenced here: blood, sampled from a patient whose treatment included radiotherapy and nephrectomy. This chain uses TRBV4-1 with TRBJ1-4; D is unclear. CDR3 residues: CASSQDSGKLFF. CDR3 coding DNA: TGCGCCAGCAGCCAAGACTCGGGGAAACTGTTTTTT.